This T cell receptor beta chain is drawn from a study of blood T cells in healthy people across ages. CDR1 is DFQATT, CDR2 SNEGSKA, per germline (reference sequence). This CDR3 comprises 19 residues. Deletions cut 0 bases from V and 1 base from J, with 19 bases between. It was with a sample-barcoded 5' primer and a J-beta primer mix that a second PCR of roughly 7 to 12 cycles was run. TCRdb processed the 5' RACE reads anew with MiXCR; each CDR3 protein has one entry. The data hold 1.5 million to 2 million distinct CDR3 sequences, with around 40% observed a single time. This clonotype was counted between two and nine times.

Sample: blood. The TCR sequence derives from a human donor in good health. This rearrangement joins TRBV20-1 to TRBJ2-6, with D tentatively TRBD1 or TRBD2 (5 bases each). The CDR3 loop is CSARDLLARDPSGANVLTF. In DNA form, the CDR3 reads TGCAGTGCTAGAGATTTGTTGGCCAGGGACCCATCTGGGGCCAACGTCCTGACTTTC.